Presented here are 3 T cell receptor beta chains from one specimen sequenced in a study of shared clonotypes between healthy human individuals. Naive CD8 cells, CD45RO-negative and positively selected for CCR7, excluded terminally differentiated effector memory CD45RA+ cells. Profiled with immunoSEQ multiplex PCR; TCRdb holds only in-frame clones, not every one. Here the sample spans about 2.2 million clones, about 93% being singletons. Sequencing input: naive CD8+ T cells from PBMCs. These TCRs come from a man between 18 and 29 years old in good health. Some clones in this sample may be carry-over from other donors' samples.

The rearrangement uses TRBV28 and TRBJ1-1, with a weak D call TRBD1 (5 bases). CDR1 and CDR2 (germline): MDHEN, SYDVKM. CDR3 size: 12 residues. Trimming shortened V by 5 bases and J by 6 bases, and 10 bases separated the two germline ends. CDR3 region: CASSTRAPEAFF. The CDR3 DNA follows: TGTGCCAGCAGTACCAGGGCCCCTGAAGCTTTCTTT.

V usage is TRBV30 and J usage is TRBJ1-1; D is undetermined. CDR1 GTSNPN and CDR2 SVGIG come from the germline V gene (reference sequence). V lost 4 bases and J lost 1, with 10 bases in between. CDR3 size: 13 residues. CDR3 DNA sequence: TGTGCCTGGATCGAGGCAGGGAACACTGAAGCTTTCTTT. It is translated as CAWIEAGNTEAFF.

In DNA form, the CDR3 reads TGTGCCAGCAGGCGACAGGGGATGGGTGGGGCCAACGTCCTGACTTTC. Its protein product is CASRRQGMGGANVLTF. The rearrangement joins TRBV6-6 to TRBJ2-6; TRBD1 agrees at 8 bases. V gave up 6 bases and J gave up 3 bases; unmatched junction bases: 7. The CDR3 is 16 amino acids. Germline V gene sequence: CDR1 MNHNY, CDR2 SVGAGI (reference sequence).